Following are 26 T cell receptor beta chains from one sample sequenced in a study of human T cells and chemical hapten exposure. Time point here: patch test 2, 6 weeks after DPC sensitization. Treatment: therapeutic diphenylcyclopropenone sensitization with weekly scalp DPC. TCRdb called the RACE reads again in MiXCR, with one record for every CDR3 protein. The repertoire consists of 95,000 or so distinct CDR3 sequences, with 9.5% to 12% occurring once and the leading ten covering 3.2%. The specimen comprised whole blood, sampled in connection with sensitization to the hapten diphenylcyclopropenone (DPC). These receptors originate from a woman aged 40 to 50 with alopecia areata. Some clones in this sample may be carry-over from other donors' samples.

This clonotype has at least ten counts. The chain couples TRBV20-1 to TRBJ1-3; 7 nucleotides agree with TRBD1. The trim removed 5 bases at V and 0 bases at J, leaving 1 base unmatched. The CDR3 runs 13 residues. The germline V gene encodes CDR1 DFQATT and CDR2 SNEGSKA (reference sequence). CDR3 DNA: TGCAGTGCTCGGGACAGCTCTGGAAACACCATATATTTT. Its translation is CSARDSSGNTIYF.

There are a few counts of this clonotype. The chain recombines TRBV6-5 with TRBJ2-3; 9 bases map to TRBD2. V lost 7 bases and J lost 2; bases outside the gene matches: 4. This CDR3 region has 14 residues. Germline CDR1 MNHEY, CDR2 SVGAGI. The CDR3 nucleotides are TGTGCCAGCACCCTAGCGGGACCCACAGATACGCAGTATTTT. This translates into CASTLAGPTDTQYF.

This clonotype turned up a few times. V and J are TRBV6-4 and TRBJ2-2; 11 bases match TRBD1. Germline V gene data show CDR1 as MRHNA and CDR2 as SNTAGT. The CDR3 contains 14 residues. With V trimmed by 6 bases and J by 6 bases, 3 bases remained unmatched. CDR3 residues: CASRGQGVAGELFF. The CDR3 DNA sequence: TGTGCCAGCAGGGGACAGGGGGTCGCCGGGGAGCTGTTTTTT.

At least ten counts were recorded for this clonotype. Sequence at one end of the junction differs from germline and may be a read error. The chain is built from TRBV12-3 or TRBV12-4 and TRBJ1-1; 9 bases are shared with TRBD1. The CDR3 length is 13 residues. The CDR3 spells CAGSLQGATEAFF. The DNA of the CDR3 is TGTGCCGGCAGTTTACAGGGGGCCACTGAAGCTTTCTTT.

This clonotype appeared a few times. The chain links TRBV7-9 to TRBJ1-1; tentative D call: TRBD1 (6 bases). The CDR3 is 16 amino acids. The germline V gene has CDR1 SEHNR and CDR2 FQNEAQ (reference sequence). V shed 0 bases and J shed 4 bases, with 15 bases lying between them. The CDR3 DNA reads as TGTGCCAGCAGCTTAGCTATAGGGGGGCGAAGCACTGAAGCTTTCTTT. Residues: CASSLAIGGRSTEAFF.

This clonotype occurred many times. CDR3 nucleotide sequence: TGTGCCAGCATTCCCTCGCCTAGCTTCCCCCCCAATGAGCAGTTCTTC. Amino acid sequence: CASIPSPSFPPNEQFF. This chain connects TRBV6-2 or TRBV6-3 to TRBJ2-1; D is perhaps TRBD2 (5 bases). The CDR3 loop spans 16 amino acids. V lost 7 bases and J 6 bases, leaving 22 bases between the germline ends. The V gene's germline CDR1 is MNHEY and CDR2 SVGEGT.

This clonotype showed up just a few times. The V call is TRBV27, the J call TRBJ2-1; TRBD2 matches 7 bases. Trimming cost V 5 bases and J 9 bases; bases outside gene matches: 10. CDR3 length: 14 residues. The germline gives CDR1 MNHEY, CDR2 SMNVEV (reference sequence). The CDR3, as DNA: TGTGCCAGCAGTGGAGAGATGGGGAGGGGTGAGCAGTTCTTC. As protein: CASSGEMGRGEQFF.

This clonotype was seen at least ten times. The chain uses TRBV7-9 and TRBJ1-4, with 8 bases matching TRBD1. V dropped 3 bases and J dropped 0; count of bases not matched to a gene: 0. CDR1 is SEHNR, CDR2 FQNEAQ, per germline (reference sequence). The CDR3 contains 15 residues. The chain's CDR3 is CASSLTGATNEKLFF. The DNA for the CDR3 is TGTGCCAGCAGCTTGACAGGGGCAACTAATGAAAAACTGTTTTTT.

The table lists this clonotype with many counts. The CDR3 spells CASSVSGSSYEQYF. Written as DNA, the CDR3 is TGTGCCAGCAGTGTAAGCGGGAGCTCCTACGAGCAGTACTTC. The chain combines TRBV28 with TRBJ2-7, with 8 positions matching TRBD2. V lost 5 bases and J lost 0; bases outside the gene matches: 3. This CDR3 has 14 amino acids. Germline loops: CDR1 MDHEN, CDR2 SYDVKM.

This clonotype was observed a few times. V and J are TRBV5-5 and TRBJ1-4; TRBD1 agrees at 8 bases. The CDR3 has 15 amino acids. CDR1 is SGHKS, CDR2 YYEKEE, per germline (reference sequence). The J segment lost 8 bases and the V segment lost 1 base, leaving 7 bases of the junction unmatched. The DNA for the CDR3 is TGTGCCAGCAGCTTGTCATCAGGGGGCAACGAAAAACTGTTTTTT. It yields the protein CASSLSSGGNEKLFF.

Only a few counts were recorded for this clonotype. J is TRBJ1-1 and V is TRBV29-1; no clear D gene. V was cut by 7 bases and J by 6 bases, with 12 bases left in between. This CDR3 contains 11 residues. Germline V lookup: CDR1 SQVTM, CDR2 ANQGSEA. The chain's CDR3 is CSARGPAEAFF. In nucleotides, the CDR3 is TGCAGCGCCCGGGGTCCCGCTGAAGCTTTCTTT.

The table lists this clonotype with a few counts. The V gene is TRBV7-9, the J gene TRBJ2-3; TRBD2 matches 9 bases. Trimming cost V 1 base and J 2 bases; bases outside gene matches: 1. From germline, CDR1 is SEHNR and CDR2 FQNEAQ (reference sequence). The CDR3 is made up of 15 amino acids. The CDR3 DNA is TGTGCCAGCAGCTTAGGACTAGCGGTCACAGATACGCAGTATTTT. The encoded protein is CASSLGLAVTDTQYF.

Written as DNA, the CDR3 is TGCAGTGCCCGCCCCGCGGCTAGCGGCTCCTACAATGAGCAGTTCTTC. It codes for CSARPAASGSYNEQFF. The chain has TRBV20-1 and TRBJ2-1, with TRBD2 matching 7 bases. Germline V gene data show CDR1 as DFQATT and CDR2 as SNEGSKA (reference sequence). V trimming: 6 bases; J trimming: 0 bases; junction bases outside the gene matches: 11. The CDR3 is 16 residues long.

This clonotype was seen more than once but under ten times. This chain joins TRBV21-1 and TRBJ1-2. TRBV21-1 is marked as a pseudogene. The CDR3 has 16 amino acids. CDR3 amino acids: CASKNDTHGERDGYTF. As DNA, the CDR3 is TGTGCCAGCAAAAACGATACCCACGGGGAAAGAGATGGCTACACCTTC.

This clonotype appeared many times. The chain couples TRBV6-2 or TRBV6-3 to TRBJ2-5; D unresolved. V dropped 5 bases and J dropped 5 bases, with 12 bases sitting between them. Germline V gene data show CDR1 as MNHEY and CDR2 as SVGEGT. The CDR3 extends over 13 amino acids. The DNA for the CDR3 is TGTGCCAGCAGTCCCCCCGGGTGGGAGACCCAGTACTTC. Its protein is CASSPPGWETQYF.

In nucleotides, the CDR3 is TGTGCCATCAGTGACCCCCGCGGGGACACCAATGAAAAACTGTTTTTT. Protein product: CAISDPRGDTNEKLFF. This chain connects TRBV10-3 to TRBJ1-4; D possibly corresponds to TRBD1 (6 bases). Germline CDR1 ENHRY, CDR2 SYGVKD. This CDR3 is 16 amino acids long. Trimming took 3 bases from V and 5 from J, leaving 16 bases between them.

This clonotype was seen ten or more times. V and J are TRBV30 and TRBJ1-6; D gene unclear. The germline V gene encodes CDR1 GTSNPN and CDR2 SVGIG (reference sequence). The ends were cut back, 5 bases at V and 10 bases at J, with 12 bases in the middle. CDR3 length: 12 residues. The CDR3 region has the DNA TGTGCCTGGTCGAGGTTTGGCTCACCCCTCCACTTT. Translated: CAWSRFGSPLHF.

This clonotype was observed a handful of times. This chain connects TRBV11-2 to TRBJ2-1; 7 bases are a match to TRBD1. The J segment lost 1 base and the V segment lost 5 bases, leaving 5 bases of the junction unmatched. This CDR3 region has 15 residues. The germline V gene encodes CDR1 SGHAT and CDR2 FQNNGV. CDR3 protein: CASSQGTASYNEQFF. CDR3 bases: TGTGCCAGCAGCCAAGGGACAGCATCCTACAATGAGCAGTTCTTC.

A note on this clonotype: This may come from a read error, since a much larger clone is one base off. The rearrangement joins TRBV2 to TRBJ2-7; D call uncertain. V lost 7 bases and J 2 bases, leaving 6 bases between the germline ends. Germline loops: CDR1 SNHLY, CDR2 FYNNEI. CDR3 length equals 11 residues. DNA of the CDR3: TGTGCCAGCACCCGAACCTACGAGCAGTACTTC. Translated: CASTRTYEQYF.

The chain combines TRBV7-8 with TRBJ2-5, with 8 bases matching TRBD1. The germline V gene encodes CDR1 SGHVS and CDR2 FQNEAQ. The junction had 5 bases not matched to a gene; V was cut back by 5 bases and J by 3 bases. CDR3 length: 14 amino acids. Written as DNA, the CDR3 is TGTGCCAGCAGCAAGTGGGACAGGAAAGAGACCCAGTACTTC. It translates to CASSKWDRKETQYF.

The chain combines TRBV7-6 with TRBJ2-3; 7 nucleotides match TRBD1. This CDR3 is 18 amino acids long. Looked up from germline, CDR1 is SGHVS and CDR2 is FNYEAQ. V shed 2 bases, J shed 0 bases, and the junction held 11 bases outside the gene matches. The chain's CDR3 is CASSLKAPGTASTDTQYF. In DNA, the CDR3 is TGTGCCAGCAGCTTAAAGGCTCCCGGGACAGCTAGCACAGATACGCAGTATTTT.

This clonotype has a handful of counts. The CDR3 DNA follows: TGCGCCAGCAGCTTGCCCCCCATGGGAGGTATCGATGAGCAGTTCTTC. The encoded protein is CASSLPPMGGIDEQFF. This chain connects TRBV5-1 to TRBJ2-1; possible D gene TRBD2, 6 bases. The CDR3 spans 16 residues. Trimming took off 1 base at V and 8 bases at J, with 19 bases between the two ends. Germline lookup yields CDR1 SGHRS and CDR2 YFSETQ.

This clonotype was observed at least ten times. This chain connects TRBV20-1 to TRBJ2-7; TRBD1 aligns across 7 bases. The CDR3 has 14 amino acids. The V gene's germline CDR1 is DFQATT and CDR2 SNEGSKA (reference sequence). Trimming at V came to 5 bases and at J to 3 bases, leaving 10 bases not matched to a gene. In DNA, the CDR3 is TGCAGTGCTCCAAATGCACGGACAGGCTACGAGCAGTACTTC. This sequence encodes CSAPNARTGYEQYF.

This clonotype occurred many times. The CDR3 nucleotides read TGTGCCAGCAGTTCGCCCGGGGCTACTGGAAACACCATATATTTT. This gives the protein CASSSPGATGNTIYF. The chain couples TRBV28 to TRBJ1-3; possible D gene TRBD1, 5 bases. CDR1 MDHEN and CDR2 SYDVKM come from the germline V gene. The CDR3 is 15 amino acids. The V gene lost 4 bases and the J gene lost 2 bases, with 12 bases spanning the gap.

This clonotype came up a few times. The rearrangement uses TRBV20-1 and TRBJ2-7; D not certain. This CDR3 region has 14 residues. V was cut by 7 bases and J by 2 bases, with 18 bases left in between. Per the germline V gene, CDR1 is DFQATT and CDR2 is SNEGSKA (reference sequence). CDR3 protein: CSGRGLADPYEQYF. CDR3 DNA: TGCAGTGGGAGAGGTCTTGCGGATCCCTACGAGCAGTACTTC.

This clonotype was observed many times. This chain uses TRBV14 with TRBJ2-5, with D hard to call. Germline V lookup: CDR1 SGHDN, CDR2 FVKESK. This CDR3 has 11 amino acids. V dropped 5 bases and J dropped 4 bases, with 5 bases sitting between them. CDR3 region: CASSGGETQYF. In DNA, the CDR3 is TGTGCCAGCAGCGGCGGAGAGACCCAGTACTTC.